This T cell receptor (beta chain) derives from a study of T cell repertoires in cytomegalovirus infection. Study-level information: Based on public TCR beta signatures, there were indications of CMV infection and of a matching HLA type. Study results and caveats: The ex vivo response was dominated by HLA-C-restricted CMV-specific TCR beta clonotypes. Based on cumulative public TCR beta family frequency, carriers of CMV plus the relevant HLA were identified.

TCRdb reanalysed the reads using MiXCR and keeps one entry per CDR3 protein. The sample holds 550,000 to 700,000 distinct CDR3 sequences, around 40% seen once. This clonotype has a handful of counts. As yet, its antigen is unknown. V dropped 3 bases and J dropped 8 bases, with 11 bases sitting between them. Germline V gene sequence: CDR1 LNHDA, CDR2 SQIVND (reference sequence). This CDR3 region has 13 residues. The sequence was collected from a human donor in good health (CMV status not recorded). Some clones in this sample may be carry-over from other donors' samples. This rearrangement joins TRBV19 to TRBJ2-1; weak D call: TRBD2 (5 bases). The sample here was cultured PBMCs, taken from culture after CMV antigen stimulation. Here the CDR3 DNA reads TGTGCCAGTAGTATGGCTAGCAGCTATGAGCAGTTCTTC. This gives the protein CASSMASSYEQFF.